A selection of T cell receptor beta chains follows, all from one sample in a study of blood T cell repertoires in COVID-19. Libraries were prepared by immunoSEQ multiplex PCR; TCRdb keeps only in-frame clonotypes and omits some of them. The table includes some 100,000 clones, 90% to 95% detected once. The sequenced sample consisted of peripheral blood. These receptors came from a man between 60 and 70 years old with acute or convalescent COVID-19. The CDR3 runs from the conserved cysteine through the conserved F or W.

CDR3aa: CASRQPYQGARLTDSYEQYF; v_gene: TRBV28; j_gene: TRBJ2-7
CDR3aa: CASSLWLAGDNEQFF; v_gene: TRBV5-8; j_gene: TRBJ2-1
CDR3aa: CASSQLAGITDTQYF; v_gene: TRBV6-5; j_gene: TRBJ2-3
CDR3aa: CASSESATGGGYTF; v_gene: TRBV10-2; j_gene: TRBJ1-2
CDR3aa: CASSPGPREENYGYTF; v_gene: TRBV21-1; j_gene: TRBJ1-2
CDR3aa: CASSLAGGAPPLHF; v_gene: TRBV28; j_gene: TRBJ1-6
CDR3aa: CASPSVGGSPQYGYTF; v_gene: TRBV5-8; j_gene: TRBJ1-2
CDR3aa: CASSSRGAGPRANVLTF; v_gene: TRBV7-3; j_gene: TRBJ2-6
CDR3aa: CASSLLILGTGDSYEQYF; v_gene: TRBV28; j_gene: TRBJ2-7
CDR3aa: CASSSTGLAEETQYF; v_gene: TRBV18; j_gene: TRBJ2-5
CDR3aa: CASSLVQQGTDTQYF; v_gene: TRBV5-1; j_gene: TRBJ2-3
CDR3aa: CASSWYAQSRDPYSNQPQHF; v_gene: TRBV7-8; j_gene: TRBJ1-5
CDR3aa: CASSLAGTGDGYTF; v_gene: TRBV27; j_gene: TRBJ1-2
CDR3aa: CASSLISVTTDTQYF; v_gene: TRBV28; j_gene: TRBJ2-3
CDR3aa: CASSEALGGRNQPQHF; v_gene: TRBV6-1; j_gene: TRBJ1-5
CDR3aa: CASSLVSAGEMAGELFF; v_gene: TRBV18; j_gene: TRBJ2-2
CDR3aa: CASSIGGQMTDTQYF; v_gene: TRBV19; j_gene: TRBJ2-3
CDR3aa: CASSEGSSYGYTF; v_gene: TRBV6-1; j_gene: TRBJ1-2
CDR3aa: CASSTGGREQYF; v_gene: TRBV5-1; j_gene: TRBJ2-7
CDR3aa: CASGRSVDEQYF; v_gene: TRBV3-1/TRBV3-2; j_gene: TRBJ2-7
CDR3aa: CASSPGGYSNQPQHF; v_gene: TRBV28; j_gene: TRBJ1-5
CDR3aa: CATSRVASGSVGYNEQFF; v_gene: TRBV15; j_gene: TRBJ2-1
CDR3aa: CAWTGLQNTEAFF; v_gene: TRBV30; j_gene: TRBJ1-1
CDR3aa: CASSLSGSVDTQYF; v_gene: TRBV27; j_gene: TRBJ2-3
CDR3aa: CASRNSATNEKLFF; v_gene: TRBV19; j_gene: TRBJ1-4
CDR3aa: CASSSYSISGNTIYF; v_gene: TRBV7-9; j_gene: TRBJ1-3
CDR3aa: CASSMDRDQPQHF; v_gene: TRBV19; j_gene: TRBJ1-5
CDR3aa: CASSRLGRGSTDTQYF; v_gene: TRBV13; j_gene: TRBJ2-3
CDR3aa: CASTGLGGATGELFF; v_gene: TRBV2; j_gene: TRBJ2-2
CDR3aa: CATSRDSYNEQFF; v_gene: TRBV15; j_gene: TRBJ2-1
CDR3aa: CASSIEAGGYQPQHF; v_gene: TRBV19; j_gene: TRBJ1-5
CDR3aa: CASRTLAGGPSGANVLTF; v_gene: TRBV2; j_gene: TRBJ2-6
CDR3aa: CASSLGSLDRGNGYTF; v_gene: TRBV5-1; j_gene: TRBJ1-2
CDR3aa: CASSPQGVSGNTIYF; v_gene: TRBV18; j_gene: TRBJ1-3
CDR3aa: CASRDSRGYTF; v_gene: TRBV6-5; j_gene: TRBJ1-2
CDR3aa: CASSQGGAEKLFF; v_gene: TRBV6-5; j_gene: TRBJ1-4
CDR3aa: CASSIVAGNQPQHF; v_gene: TRBV19; j_gene: TRBJ1-5
CDR3aa: CASSLGAKGDQHF; v_gene: TRBV7-9; j_gene: TRBJ1-5
CDR3aa: CSVGAAANYGYTF; v_gene: TRBV29-1; j_gene: TRBJ1-2
CDR3aa: CASSLRFGGGSETQYF; v_gene: TRBV28; j_gene: TRBJ2-5
CDR3aa: CASTQQGASSPLHF; v_gene: TRBV28; j_gene: TRBJ1-6
CDR3aa: CASSSLTGGNTIYF; v_gene: TRBV7-9; j_gene: TRBJ1-3
CDR3aa: CASTLRLAGNEQFF; v_gene: TRBV7-2; j_gene: TRBJ2-1
CDR3aa: CASSVSGTGRLSNQPQHF; v_gene: TRBV6-1; j_gene: TRBJ1-5
CDR3aa: CSVQLRTGGSTEAFF; v_gene: TRBV29-1; j_gene: TRBJ1-1
CDR3aa: CASSLNGGSGNTIYF; v_gene: TRBV5-1; j_gene: TRBJ1-3
CDR3aa: CASSSGQSYNSPLHF; v_gene: TRBV5-8; j_gene: TRBJ1-6
CDR3aa: CASSLWTGQLGFNQPQHF; v_gene: TRBV5-8; j_gene: TRBJ1-5
CDR3aa: CASSVVGSGNTIYF; v_gene: TRBV9; j_gene: TRBJ1-3
CDR3aa: CASSLAWTGGSYEQYF; v_gene: TRBV5-1; j_gene: TRBJ2-7
CDR3aa: CASSLGWQGYEQYF; v_gene: TRBV5-1; j_gene: TRBJ2-7
CDR3aa: CASSLVTGEKLFF; v_gene: TRBV5-4; j_gene: TRBJ1-4
CDR3aa: CASSLPRREVRPQHF; v_gene: TRBV28; j_gene: TRBJ1-5
CDR3aa: CASGVQGARTEAFF; v_gene: TRBV6-5; j_gene: TRBJ1-1
CDR3aa: CASTWTGAFTEAFF; v_gene: TRBV11-3; j_gene: TRBJ1-1
CDR3aa: CASSEDTYNEQFF; v_gene: TRBV6-4; j_gene: TRBJ2-1
CDR3aa: CASSTSGTRSGELFF; v_gene: TRBV13; j_gene: TRBJ2-2
CDR3aa: CASSYRAGGMETQYF; v_gene: TRBV6-2/TRBV6-3; j_gene: TRBJ2-5